This T cell receptor beta chain was sequenced for a study of CD8 T cells in Susac syndrome. The CDR3 contains 14 residues. The V end lost 7 bases, the J end lost 1 base, and 13 bases lay between the germline ends. Germline CDR1 and CDR2: MNHEY and SMNVEV (reference sequence). With random hexamers, roughly 0.45 to 1 ug RNA was reverse transcribed. Each CDR3 protein gets one entry after TCRdb re-called the immunoSEQ multiplex PCR reads with MiXCR. The sample lists about 130,000 distinct CDR3 sequences, approximately 95% seen once, with approximately 0.18% in the top ten. The material sequenced was CD8+ T cells from PBMCs. The sequence was obtained from a human donor with Susac syndrome. V is TRBV27 and J is TRBJ1-1, with D perhaps matching TRBD1 (6 bases). The CDR3 protein is CASTIQGGNTEAFF. The CDR3 DNA sequence: TGTGCCAGCACCATACAGGGAGGGAACACTGAAGCTTTCTTT.